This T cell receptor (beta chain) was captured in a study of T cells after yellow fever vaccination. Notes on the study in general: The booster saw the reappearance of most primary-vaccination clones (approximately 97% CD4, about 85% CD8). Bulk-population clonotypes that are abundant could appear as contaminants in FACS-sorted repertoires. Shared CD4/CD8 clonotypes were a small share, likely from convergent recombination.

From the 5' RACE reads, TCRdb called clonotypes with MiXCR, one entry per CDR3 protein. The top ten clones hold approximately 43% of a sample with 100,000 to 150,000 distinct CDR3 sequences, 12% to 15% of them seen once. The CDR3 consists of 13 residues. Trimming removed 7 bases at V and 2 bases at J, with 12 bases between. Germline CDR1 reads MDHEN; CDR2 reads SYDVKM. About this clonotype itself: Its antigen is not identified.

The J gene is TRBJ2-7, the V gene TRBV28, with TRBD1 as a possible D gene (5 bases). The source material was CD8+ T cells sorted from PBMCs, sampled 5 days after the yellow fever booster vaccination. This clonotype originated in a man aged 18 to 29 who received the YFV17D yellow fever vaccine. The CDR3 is CASILPGTYEQYF. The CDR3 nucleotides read TGTGCCAGCATTCTCCCAGGGACCTACGAGCAGTACTTC.